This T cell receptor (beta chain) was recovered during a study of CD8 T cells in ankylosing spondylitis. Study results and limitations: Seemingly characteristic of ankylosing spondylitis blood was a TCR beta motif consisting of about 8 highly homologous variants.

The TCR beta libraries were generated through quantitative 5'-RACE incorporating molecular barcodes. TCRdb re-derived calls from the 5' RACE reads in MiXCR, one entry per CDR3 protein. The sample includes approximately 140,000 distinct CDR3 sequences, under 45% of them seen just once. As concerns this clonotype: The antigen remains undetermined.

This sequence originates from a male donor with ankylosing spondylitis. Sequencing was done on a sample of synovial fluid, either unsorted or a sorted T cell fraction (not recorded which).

CDR3 sequence reads: CASSLTGRIGELFF. The CDR3 nucleotides are TGTGCCAGCAGCTTGACAGGGCGGATCGGGGAGCTGTTTTTT. The chain uses TRBV5-6 and TRBJ2-2, with a possible D match to TRBD1 (6 bases). Germline assignment: CDR1 SGHDT and CDR2 YYEEEE. The V end was cut by 1 base, the J end by 7 bases, with 11 bases between. The CDR3 has 14 amino acids.